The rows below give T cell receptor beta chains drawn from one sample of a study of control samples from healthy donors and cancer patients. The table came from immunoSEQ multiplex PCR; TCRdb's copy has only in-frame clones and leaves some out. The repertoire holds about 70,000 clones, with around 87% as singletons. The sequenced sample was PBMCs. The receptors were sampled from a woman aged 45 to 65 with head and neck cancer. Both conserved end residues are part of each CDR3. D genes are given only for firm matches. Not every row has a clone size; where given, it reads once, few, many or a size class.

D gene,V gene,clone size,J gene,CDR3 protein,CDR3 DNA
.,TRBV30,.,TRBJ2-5,CAYEQGETQYF,TGTGCCTACGAACAGGGTGAGACCCAGTACTTC
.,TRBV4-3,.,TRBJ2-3,CASSRGDNLSTDTQYF,TGCGCCAGCAGCCGTGGGGACAACTTAAGCACAGATACGCAGTATTTT
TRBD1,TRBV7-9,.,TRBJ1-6,CASIQGQGGYNSPLHF,TGTGCCAGCATCCAGGGACAGGGCGGATATAATTCACCCCTCCACTTT
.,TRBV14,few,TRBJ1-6,CASSPLGAAKALHF,TGTGCCAGCAGCCCCCTGGGGGCGGCTAAAGCCCTCCACTTT
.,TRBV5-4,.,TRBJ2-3,CASSIGTISSTDTQYF,TGTGCCAGCAGCATAGGGACAATTAGTAGCACAGATACGCAGTATTTT
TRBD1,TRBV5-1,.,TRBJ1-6,CASSPGQPNSPLHF,TGCGCCAGCAGTCCGGGACAGCCTAATTCACCCCTCCACTTT
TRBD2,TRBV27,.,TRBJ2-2,CASRRGLAGGVTGELFF,TGTGCCAGCAGAAGGGGACTAGCGGGGGGAGTTACCGGGGAGCTGTTTTTT
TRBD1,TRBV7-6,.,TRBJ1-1,CASSLPGGTGGTEAFF,TGTGCCAGCAGCTTACCGGGTGGGACAGGGGGTACTGAAGCTTTCTTT
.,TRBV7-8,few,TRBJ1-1,CASSLTPMNTEAFF,TGTGCCAGCAGCTTGACCCCCATGAACACTGAAGCTTTCTTT
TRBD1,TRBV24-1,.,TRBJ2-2,CATSVNRGAGELFF,TGTGCCACCAGTGTCAACAGGGGTGCCGGGGAGCTGTTTTTT
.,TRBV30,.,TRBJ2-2,CAWSASVGLGSAADTGELFF,TGTGCCTGGAGTGCCTCGGTGGGATTGGGTTCGGCAGCGGACACCGGGGAGCTGTTTTTT
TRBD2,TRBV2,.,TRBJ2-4,CASSEETSGQYLAKNIQYF,TGTGCCAGCAGTGAAGAGACTAGCGGTCAGTACCTAGCCAAAAACATTCAGTACTTC
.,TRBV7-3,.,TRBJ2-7,CASSPGGGGDPTTPTYEQYF,TGTGCCAGCAGCCCGGGAGGTGGGGGCGATCCTACTACCCCGACCTACGAGCAGTACTTC
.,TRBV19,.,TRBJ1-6,CASSTGTNNSPLHF,TGTGCCAGTAGTACCGGGACCAATAATTCACCCCTCCACTTT
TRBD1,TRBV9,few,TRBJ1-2,CASSVAGQEANYGYTF,TGTGCCAGCAGCGTAGCAGGACAGGAAGCTAACTATGGCTACACCTTC
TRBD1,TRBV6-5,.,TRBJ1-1,CASSYGQGAVEAFF,TGTGCCAGCAGTTACGGGCAGGGGGCGGTTGAAGCTTTCTTT
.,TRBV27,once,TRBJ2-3,CASIKNGADTQYF,TGTGCCAGCATCAAGAACGGGGCAGATACGCAGTATTTT
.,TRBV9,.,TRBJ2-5,CASSVGLHQETQYF,TGTGCCAGCAGCGTGGGGCTGCACCAAGAGACCCAGTACTTC
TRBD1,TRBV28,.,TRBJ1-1,CASSLYRGGDTEAFF,TGTGCCAGCAGTCTCTACAGGGGAGGGGACACTGAAGCTTTCTTT
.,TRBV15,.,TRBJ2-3,CATSRDFSMGQGLGDTQYF,TGTGCCACCAGCAGAGATTTCAGCATGGGGCAGGGGTTAGGCGATACGCAGTATTTT
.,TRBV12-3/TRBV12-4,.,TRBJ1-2,CASSLGAGYTF,TGTGCCAGCAGTTTAGGGGCGGGCTACACCTTC
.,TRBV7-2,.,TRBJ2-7,CASSSLGGPSYEQYF,TGTGCCAGCAGCTCCCTAGGAGGGCCCTCCTACGAGCAGTACTTC
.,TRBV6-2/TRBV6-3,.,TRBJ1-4,CASSSGTINEKLFF,TGTGCCAGCAGTTCCGGGACAATAAATGAAAAACTGTTTTTT
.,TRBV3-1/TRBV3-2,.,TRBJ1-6,CASSQGLNNSPLHF,TGTGCCAGCAGCCAAGGATTAAATAATTCACCCCTCCACTTT
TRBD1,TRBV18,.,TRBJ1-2,CASSPPAAGGIYGYTF,TGTGCCAGCTCACCACCGGCCGCAGGGGGCATCTATGGCTACACCTTC
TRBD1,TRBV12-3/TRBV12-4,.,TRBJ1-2,CASSRTGYGYTF,TGTGCCAGCAGTCGGACAGGCTATGGCTACACCTTC
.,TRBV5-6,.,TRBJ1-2,CASSRSGLSSYGYTF,TGTGCCAGCAGCCGCTCCGGGTTAAGCTCCTATGGCTACACCTTC
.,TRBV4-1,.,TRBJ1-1,CASSQDPAIRRAEAFF,TGCGCCAGCAGCCAAGATCCAGCAATCCGGAGGGCCGAAGCTTTCTTT
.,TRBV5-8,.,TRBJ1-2,CASSLFGRKGRNYGYTF,TGTGCCAGCAGCTTGTTCGGCCGAAAGGGCCGAAACTATGGCTACACCTTC
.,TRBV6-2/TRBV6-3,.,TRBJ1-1,CASSYPGSEAFF,TGTGCCAGCAGTTACCCGGGGTCTGAAGCTTTCTTT
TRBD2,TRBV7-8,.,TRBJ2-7,CASTLLAGIYEQYF,TGTGCCAGCACCCTTTTAGCGGGGATCTACGAGCAGTACTTC
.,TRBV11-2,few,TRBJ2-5,CASSLGVSGGQETQYF,TGTGCCAGCAGCTTAGGGGTTAGCGGAGGTCAAGAGACCCAGTACTTC
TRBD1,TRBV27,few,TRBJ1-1,CASSLEAGGYTEAFF,TGTGCCAGCAGTTTAGAGGCAGGGGGATACACTGAAGCTTTCTTT
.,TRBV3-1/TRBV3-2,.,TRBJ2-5,CASSQGGGGAETQYF,TGTGCCAGCAGCCAAGGGGGGGGCGGGGCAGAGACCCAGTACTTC
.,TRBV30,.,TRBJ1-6,CAWERRNLVSPLHF,TGTGCCTGGGAAAGAAGGAACCTTGTTTCACCCCTCCACTTT
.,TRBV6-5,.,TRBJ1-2,CASMTRATYGYTF,TGTGCCAGCATGACCAGGGCGACCTATGGCTACACCTTC